The rows below give T cell receptor beta chains drawn from one sample of a study of blood T cell repertoires in COVID-19. Measured with immunoSEQ multiplex PCR; TCRdb has only the in-frame clones, and not every one. The data contain fewer than 200,000 clones, approximately 88% of them singletons. Sequenced material: PBMCs or T cells enriched from blood (not recorded which). Receptors were obtained from a woman aged 18-29 years who had recovered from COVID-19. Each CDR3 is given with its conserved first and last residue. A D gene is named only where the DNA matches it firmly. Size tells how often a clone was seen (once, few, many) or the class of an expanded clone, and some rows leave it out.

D: NA; J: TRBJ1-1; V: TRBV5-1; size: NA; DNA: TGCGCCAGCAGGGAGGCGCGGGGGAACACTGAAGCTTTCTTT; CDR3: CASREARGNTEAFF
D: TRBD1; J: TRBJ2-7; V: TRBV3-1/TRBV3-2; size: NA; DNA: TGTGCCAGCAGCCACCATCTAACAGGGGGCATGTACTTC; CDR3: CASSHHLTGGMYF
D: TRBD2; J: TRBJ2-1; V: TRBV19; size: NA; DNA: TGTGCCAGTAGCGGGGGGTATGAGCAGTTCTTC; CDR3: CASSGGYEQFF
D: NA; J: TRBJ1-4; V: TRBV30; size: once; DNA: TGTGCCTGGATGGGTAGCGCGGATGAAAAACTGTTTTTT; CDR3: CAWMGSADEKLFF
D: NA; J: TRBJ2-4; V: TRBV5-1; size: NA; DNA: TGCGCCAGCAGCTTGTTGGTTTCGGACATTCAGTACTTC; CDR3: CASSLLVSDIQYF
D: NA; J: TRBJ1-1; V: TRBV6-2/TRBV6-3; size: once; DNA: TGTGCCAGCAGTTCCCCCCGCGGGGATTGGACTGAAGCTTTCTTT; CDR3: CASSSPRGDWTEAFF
D: NA; J: TRBJ1-1; V: TRBV7-2; size: NA; DNA: TGTGCCAGCAGCCAACAGGACCGTGAAGCTTTCTTT; CDR3: CASSQQDREAFF
D: TRBD1; J: TRBJ2-7; V: TRBV28; size: NA; DNA: TGTGCCAGCAGTCCCCCGGGCAGGGGGCCTTCCTACGAGCAGTACTTC; CDR3: CASSPPGRGPSYEQYF
D: TRBD2; J: TRBJ2-3; V: TRBV29-1; size: NA; DNA: TGCAGCGTTGCCGTACTAGCGACAGATACGCAGTATTTT; CDR3: CSVAVLATDTQYF
D: NA; J: TRBJ1-3; V: TRBV5-1; size: NA; DNA: TGCGCCAGCAACCCAGGGGCAGGAAACACCATATATTTT; CDR3: CASNPGAGNTIYF
D: NA; J: TRBJ2-1; V: TRBV19; size: NA; DNA: TGTGCCAGTAGTAGAGGGGGTTACAATGAGCAGTTCTTC; CDR3: CASSRGGYNEQFF
D: NA; J: TRBJ2-2; V: TRBV13; size: NA; DNA: TGTGCCAGCAGCTCTGACTGGAGGGGGGGTTTCACCGGGGAGCTGTTTTTT; CDR3: CASSSDWRGGFTGELFF
D: TRBD1; J: TRBJ2-3; V: TRBV19; size: NA; DNA: TGTGCCAGTAGTACGACAGGGAGTGCAGATACGCAGTATTTT; CDR3: CASSTTGSADTQYF
D: NA; J: TRBJ1-2; V: TRBV28; size: NA; DNA: TGTGCCAGCAGTCCGCGAACCGGAGGGAGTGGCTACACCTTC; CDR3: CASSPRTGGSGYTF
D: NA; J: TRBJ1-4; V: TRBV7-9; size: once; DNA: TGTGCCAGCAGCAATTCGCTTAGAACTAATGAAAAACTGTTTTTT; CDR3: CASSNSLRTNEKLFF
D: NA; J: TRBJ2-2; V: TRBV28; size: NA; DNA: TGTGCCAGCAGGTACGGGGGAATGAGCACCGGGGAGCTGTTTTTT; CDR3: CASRYGGMSTGELFF
D: NA; J: TRBJ1-1; V: TRBV12-3/TRBV12-4; size: few; DNA: TGTGCCAGCAGTTTCGGGAACACTGAAGCTTTCTTT; CDR3: CASSFGNTEAFF
D: NA; J: TRBJ2-7; V: TRBV7-9; size: once; DNA: TGTGCCAGCAGCTTACCGGGGAACGTTTACGAGCAGTACTTC; CDR3: CASSLPGNVYEQYF
D: NA; J: TRBJ1-5; V: TRBV28; size: NA; DNA: TGTGCCAGCAGGGCGGGGATTCAGCCCCAGCATTTT; CDR3: CASRAGIQPQHF
D: TRBD1; J: TRBJ2-2; V: TRBV7-2; size: NA; DNA: TGTGCCAGCAGCTTTTCAGGGGGTATAGACACCGGGGAGCTGTTTTTT; CDR3: CASSFSGGIDTGELFF
D: TRBD2; J: TRBJ2-1; V: TRBV19; size: NA; DNA: TGTGCCAGTAGTATATTAGCGGGGGACAATGAGCAGTTCTTC; CDR3: CASSILAGDNEQFF
D: NA; J: TRBJ2-3; V: TRBV28; size: NA; DNA: TGTGCCAGCAGTTTCGCAGGGAGGAGCACAGATACGCAGTATTTT; CDR3: CASSFAGRSTDTQYF
D: TRBD2; J: TRBJ2-5; V: TRBV4-1; size: few; DNA: TGCGCCAGCAGCCACCATTGGGGACTAGCGGGGAAACAAGAGACCCAGTACTTC; CDR3: CASSHHWGLAGKQETQYF
D: NA; J: TRBJ1-1; V: TRBV5-1; size: NA; DNA: TGCGCCAGCAGCTTACCACTCCGACAGATCCAAAAGGGGGTCACTGAAGCTTTCTTT; CDR3: CASSLPLRQIQKGVTEAFF
D: NA; J: TRBJ1-2; V: TRBV10-2; size: NA; DNA: TGCGCCAGCAGCACGGACAGCGGACTTATCTATGGCTACACCTTC; CDR3: CASSTDSGLIYGYTF
D: NA; J: TRBJ1-2; V: TRBV2; size: NA; DNA: TGTGCCAGCAGTGCCTCCCGAGAGCGTGGCTACACCTTC; CDR3: CASSASRERGYTF
D: TRBD1; J: TRBJ1-1; V: TRBV28; size: NA; DNA: TGTGCCAGCAGTATATACAGGGGGCGCGCTGAAGCTTTCTTT; CDR3: CASSIYRGRAEAFF
D: TRBD2; J: TRBJ2-1; V: TRBV19; size: NA; DNA: TGTGCCAGTAGTATAGTGGGATCGACTAGCGGGGAGGGGTATGAGCAGTTCTTC; CDR3: CASSIVGSTSGEGYEQFF
D: TRBD1; J: TRBJ1-5; V: TRBV24-1; size: few; DNA: TGTGCCACCGGACAGGGAGGTGTTCAGCCCCAGCATTTT; CDR3: CATGQGGVQPQHF
D: NA; J: TRBJ1-1; V: TRBV28; size: NA; DNA: TGTGCCAGCAGCCCGACGCTGGGTCAGGGGAACACTGAAGCTTTCTTT; CDR3: CASSPTLGQGNTEAFF
D: NA; J: TRBJ1-1; V: TRBV6-5; size: NA; DNA: TGTGCCAGCACTCGCAAGGCGCCGGGCACTGAAGCTTTCTTT; CDR3: CASTRKAPGTEAFF
D: TRBD1; J: TRBJ1-6; V: TRBV4-1; size: NA; DNA: TGCGCCAGCAACCCGGGACAGGGTAATTCACCCCTCCACTTT; CDR3: CASNPGQGNSPLHF
D: TRBD2; J: TRBJ2-7; V: TRBV7-2; size: NA; DNA: TGTGCCAGCAGCTTACGGCTAGCGGACTCCTACGAGCAGTACTTC; CDR3: CASSLRLADSYEQYF
D: TRBD1; J: TRBJ1-2; V: TRBV5-5; size: NA; DNA: TGTGCCAGCAGCGTAGGGGACAGGAAGCAATCCAACTATGGCTACACCTTC; CDR3: CASSVGDRKQSNYGYTF
D: TRBD1; J: TRBJ1-5; V: TRBV7-9; size: NA; DNA: TGTGCCAGCAGCTTAGCGCGGGGGACAGGGGGCAATCAGCCCCAGCATTTT; CDR3: CASSLARGTGGNQPQHF
D: NA; J: TRBJ1-1; V: TRBV19; size: NA; DNA: TGTGCCAGCCTAGGGCGGGGGGAAGTGGCCACTGAAGCTTTCTTT; CDR3: CASLGRGEVATEAFF
D: NA; J: TRBJ2-1; V: TRBV7-6; size: NA; DNA: TGTGCCAGCAGCTTAGGGCTAGCGAACTACAATGAGCAGTTCTTC; CDR3: CASSLGLANYNEQFF
D: TRBD1; J: TRBJ1-2; V: TRBV28; size: NA; DNA: TGTGCCAGCAGGGGAACGACAGGGTTCGACTATGGCTACACCTTC; CDR3: CASRGTTGFDYGYTF
D: TRBD2; J: TRBJ2-1; V: TRBV2; size: once; DNA: TGTGCCAGCAGGGAGGGACTAGCGGGGTTTAGTGAGCAGTTCTTC; CDR3: CASREGLAGFSEQFF
D: NA; J: TRBJ2-1; V: TRBV7-8; size: NA; DNA: TGTGCCAGCAGCTTAGAGACTCTTACCTACAATGAGCAGTTCTTC; CDR3: CASSLETLTYNEQFF
D: NA; J: TRBJ2-7; V: TRBV5-1; size: NA; DNA: TGCGCCAGCAGCTTTGGGGCCTTCTACTACGAGCAGTACTTC; CDR3: CASSFGAFYYEQYF
D: NA; J: TRBJ1-5; V: TRBV3-1/TRBV3-2; size: NA; DNA: TGTGCCAGCAGCCCGTCCAGAGAGACCAGGCGCTGGGGCAATCAGCCCCAGCATTTT; CDR3: CASSPSRETRRWGNQPQHF
D: TRBD2; J: TRBJ2-2; V: TRBV11-3; size: NA; DNA: TGTGCCAGCAGCCTACGACCGGGAGGCGGGGAGCTGTTTTTT; CDR3: CASSLRPGGGELFF
D: NA; J: TRBJ1-4; V: TRBV19; size: few; DNA: TGTGCCAGCCCACCAAACAGGTCAACTAATGAAAAACTGTTTTTT; CDR3: CASPPNRSTNEKLFF
D: NA; J: TRBJ1-4; V: TRBV6-6; size: NA; DNA: TGTGCCAGCAGTTACGTCCGGGGTCACCCTAATGAAAAACTGTTTTTT; CDR3: CASSYVRGHPNEKLFF
D: TRBD1; J: TRBJ1-5; V: TRBV19; size: once; DNA: TGTGCCAGTAGCGGTCAGGGGGCTGGCAATCAGCCCCAGCATTTT; CDR3: CASSGQGAGNQPQHF
D: TRBD1; J: TRBJ2-5; V: TRBV4-3; size: NA; DNA: TGCGCCAGCAGCCAAGGTTCAAGGGACAGGGGTGAGACCCAGTACTTC; CDR3: CASSQGSRDRGETQYF
D: NA; J: TRBJ2-1; V: TRBV3-1/TRBV3-2; size: NA; DNA: TGTGCCAGCAGCTCGCCGGTTCCTGAGCAGTTCTTC; CDR3: CASSSPVPEQFF
D: NA; J: TRBJ2-3; V: TRBV6-4; size: medium-sized; DNA: TGTGCCAGCAGTGAACGGGTGGATCGAGATACGCAGTATTTT; CDR3: CASSERVDRDTQYF
D: NA; J: TRBJ2-1; V: TRBV7-9; size: once; DNA: TGTGCCAGCAGCTTAGACGGGTGGGAGGAGCAGTTCTTC; CDR3: CASSLDGWEEQFF
D: NA; J: TRBJ1-4; V: TRBV4-2; size: once; DNA: TGTGCCAGCTGTGACAGAACTAATGAAAAACTGTTTTTT; CDR3: CASCDRTNEKLFF